A single TCR beta chain is shown here with its context. This sample was taken from a study of OX40 agonist ivuxolimab in advanced cancers. Study overall: Ivuxolimab, an antibody acting as an agonist of OX40 (CD134), was used to treat patients.

Here immunoSEQ multiplex PCR was the method, and the copy in TCRdb shows in-frame clones only, minus some. The sample has about 70,000 clones, 86% seen once. This receptor was identified in an adult with an advanced solid tumor such as melanoma, head and neck, liver or kidney cancer. The input for sequencing was CD4+ or CD8+ T cells sorted from blood, taken in a trial of the OX40 agonist ivuxolimab.

CDR3 DNA sequence: TGTGCCAGCTCACCAAGGACGCTGGGCACCGGGGAGCTGTTTTTT. Protein: CASSPRTLGTGELFF. J is TRBJ2-2 and V is TRBV18; D is undetermined. The length of the CDR3 is 15 residues. Germline CDR1 reads KGHSH; CDR2 reads LQKENI. Trimming shortened V by 2 bases and J by 4 bases, and 11 bases separated the two germline ends. The full variable domain, with the rest looked up from reference TRBV18 and TRBJ2-2, is NAGVMQNPRHLVRRRGQEARLRCSPMKGHSHVYWYRQLPEEGLKFMVYLQKENIIDESGMPKERFSAEFPKEGPSILRIQQVVRGDSAAYFCASSPRTLGTGELFFGEGSRLTVL.